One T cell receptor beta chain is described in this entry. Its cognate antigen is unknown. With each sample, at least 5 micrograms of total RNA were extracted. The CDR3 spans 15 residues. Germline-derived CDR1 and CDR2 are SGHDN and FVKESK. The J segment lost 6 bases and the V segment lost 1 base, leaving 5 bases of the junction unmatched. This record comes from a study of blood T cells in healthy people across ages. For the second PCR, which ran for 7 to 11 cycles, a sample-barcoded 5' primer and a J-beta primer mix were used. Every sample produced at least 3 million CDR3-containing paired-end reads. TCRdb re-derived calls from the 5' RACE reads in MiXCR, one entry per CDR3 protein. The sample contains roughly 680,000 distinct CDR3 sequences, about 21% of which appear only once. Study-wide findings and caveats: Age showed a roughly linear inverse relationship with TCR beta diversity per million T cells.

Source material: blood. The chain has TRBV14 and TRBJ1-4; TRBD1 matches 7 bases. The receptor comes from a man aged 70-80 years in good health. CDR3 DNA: TGTGCCAGCAGCCAAGGGGACAGCGATTATGAAAAACTGTTTTTT. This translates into CASSQGDSDYEKLFF.